This TCR beta chain was captured in a study of graft-versus-host responses after intestinal transplantation. Study-level information: Recipients got multivisceral, liver-intestinal, or isolated intestinal transplants.

Profiled with immunoSEQ multiplex PCR; TCRdb holds only in-frame clones, not every one. Altogether about 90,000 clones are present, approximately 89% being singletons, with the ten largest covering about 0.34%. The CDR3 has 14 amino acids. Germline lookup yields CDR1 MNHNY and CDR2 SVGAGI (reference sequence). V trimming: 7 bases; J trimming: 9 bases; junction bases outside the gene matches: 10. A remark on this clone: The antigen is undetermined.

The specimen was unstimulated CD4+ T cells sorted from spleen or lymph node cells, collected before transplant. The receptor was derived from a human donor who was the organ donor for an intestinal transplant. The rearrangement uses TRBV6-6 and TRBJ2-1; 9 bases map to TRBD2. The CDR3 sequence is CASNRASGVVEQFF. DNA of the CDR3: TGTGCCAGCAACCGCGCTAGCGGGGTTGTTGAGCAGTTCTTC.